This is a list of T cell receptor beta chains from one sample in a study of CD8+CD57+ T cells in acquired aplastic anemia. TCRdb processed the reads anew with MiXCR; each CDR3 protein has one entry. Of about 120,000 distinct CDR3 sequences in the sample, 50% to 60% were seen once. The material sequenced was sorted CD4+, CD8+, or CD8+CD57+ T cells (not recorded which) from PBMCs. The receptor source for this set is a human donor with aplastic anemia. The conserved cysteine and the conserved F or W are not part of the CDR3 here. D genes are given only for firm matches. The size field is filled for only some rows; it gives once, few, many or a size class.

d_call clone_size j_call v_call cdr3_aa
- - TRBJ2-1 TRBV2 ASSEVYYRNEQF
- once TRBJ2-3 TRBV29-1 SVARGGGFADTQY
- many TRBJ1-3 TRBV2 ASRGPGNTIY
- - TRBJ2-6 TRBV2 ASYYWAALANVLT
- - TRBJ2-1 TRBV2 ASSERGYEQF
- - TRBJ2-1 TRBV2 ASSLQGFNEQF
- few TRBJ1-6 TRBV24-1 ATSQITLH
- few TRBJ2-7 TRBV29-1 SVLPSGSYEQY
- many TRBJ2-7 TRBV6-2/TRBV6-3 ASSYSQSGGSSYEQY
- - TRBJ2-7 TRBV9 ASSVVYGDEQY
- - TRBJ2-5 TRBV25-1 ASSDTGGPQETQY
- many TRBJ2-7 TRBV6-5 ASGTLTGFEQY
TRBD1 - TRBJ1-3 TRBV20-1 SARTGIGNTIY
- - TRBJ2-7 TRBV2 ASSVVQRGHEQY
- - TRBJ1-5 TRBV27 ASSTPDGPNQPQH
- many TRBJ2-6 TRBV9 ASSGRESYGANVLT
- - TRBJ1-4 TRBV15 ATSSTVQGYEKLF
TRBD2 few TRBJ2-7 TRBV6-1 ASASGVSYEQY
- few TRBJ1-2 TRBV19 ASNGDWNYGYT
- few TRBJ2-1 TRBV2 AGGSLQGDNEQF
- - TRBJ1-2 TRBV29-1 SVDGGPDYGYT
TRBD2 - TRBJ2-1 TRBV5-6 ASSRSGITGDEQF
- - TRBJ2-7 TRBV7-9 ASSASGFDTAKQY
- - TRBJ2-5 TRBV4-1 ASSQVKGSGRQETQY
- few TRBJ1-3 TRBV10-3 AISGGEFSSGNTIY
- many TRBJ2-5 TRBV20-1 SAAKGSMETQY
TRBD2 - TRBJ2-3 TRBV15 ATSRDFSGGRPDTQY
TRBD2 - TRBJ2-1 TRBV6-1 ASPRGVGEQF
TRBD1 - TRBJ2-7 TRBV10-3 AISGGTGVVEQY
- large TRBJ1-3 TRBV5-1 ASSVPLSSGNTIY
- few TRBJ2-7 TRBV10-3 AIRIGTLSDEQY
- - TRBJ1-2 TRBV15 ATSKAEGRTRYGYT
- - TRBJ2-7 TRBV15 ATSTPGYYEQY
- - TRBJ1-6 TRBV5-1 ASSPGTPSSYNSPLH
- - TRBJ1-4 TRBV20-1 RMREKLF
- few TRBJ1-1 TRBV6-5 ASSYSSGIQNTEAF
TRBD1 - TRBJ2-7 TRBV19 ASKRTGGTYEQY
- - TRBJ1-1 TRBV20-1 SLEGKATEAL
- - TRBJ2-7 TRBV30 AWSPFSEREQY
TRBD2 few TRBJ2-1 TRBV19 ASSIPRTSSYNEQF
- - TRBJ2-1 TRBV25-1 ASSSGFSYNEQF
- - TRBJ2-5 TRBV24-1 ATSDSGGAGTQY
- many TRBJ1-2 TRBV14 ASSQIQGKLVQGYT
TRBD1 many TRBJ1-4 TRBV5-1 ASRRGQSKETNEKLF
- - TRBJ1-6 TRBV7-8 ASSWGDRENSPLH
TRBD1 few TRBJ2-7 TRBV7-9 ASSMTGHEQY
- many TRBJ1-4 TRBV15 ATSRGGGKLF
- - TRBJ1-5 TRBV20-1 SARSRTQPQH
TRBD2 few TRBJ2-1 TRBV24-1 ATSVPSGNSYNEQF
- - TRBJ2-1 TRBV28 ASEMGESYNEQF
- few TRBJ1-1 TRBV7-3 ASSLRQNTEAF
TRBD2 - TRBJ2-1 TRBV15 ATSRGSAGGWDEQF
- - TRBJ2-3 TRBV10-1 ASSEGLGSFTDTQY
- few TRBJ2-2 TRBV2 ASSVGSVGELF
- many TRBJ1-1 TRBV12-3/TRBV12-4 ASSFGGDEAF
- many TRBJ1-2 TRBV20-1 SASQGAPRNGYT
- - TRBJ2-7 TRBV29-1 SVEEGSASRYEQY
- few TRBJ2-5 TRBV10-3 AISPGAEATQY
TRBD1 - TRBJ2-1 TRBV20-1 SAGDRQGTHNEQF